Presented here are 14 T cell receptor beta chains from one specimen sequenced in a study of shared clonotypes between healthy human individuals. Clones were read by immunoSEQ multiplex PCR, and TCRdb kept only the in-frame ones, dropping some. The table lists more than 2 million clones, over 85% of them singletons. It was CD45RO-negative cells, positively selected for CCR7, that made up naive CD8 cells, with terminally differentiated effector memory CD45RA+ cells excluded. The sequenced sample consisted of naive CD8+ T cells from PBMCs. All receptors derive from a man younger than 30 in good health. Some clones in this sample may be carry-over from other donors' samples.

J is TRBJ2-7 and V is TRBV5-1; 9 bases line up with TRBD1. Germline V CDR1 and CDR2: SGHRS, YFSETQ. The ends lost 1 base at V and 4 bases at J; junction bases unmatched: 9. CDR3 length equals 16 residues. The chain's CDR3 is CASSLSPGTGFYEQYF. Written as DNA, the CDR3 is TGCGCCAGCAGCTTGAGCCCCGGGACAGGGTTTTACGAGCAGTACTTC. Based on the CDR3 plus reference TRBV5-1 and TRBJ2-7, the full variable domain is KAGVTQTPRYLIKTRGQQVTLSCSPISGHRSVSWYQQTPGQGLQFLFEYFSETQRNKGNFPGRFSGRQFSNSRSEMNVSTLELGDSALYLCASSLSPGTGFYEQYFGPGTRLTVT.

The V gene is TRBV7-9, the J gene TRBJ1-5, with a tentative D call TRBD1 (5 bases). Germline-derived CDR1 and CDR2 are SEHNR and FQNEAQ (reference sequence). Trimming left V 3 bases short and J 0 bases short, with 15 bases between. This CDR3 spans 17 amino acids. CDR3 protein: CASSFSGGGYSNQPQHF. DNA for the CDR3: TGTGCCAGCAGCTTTTCCGGGGGGGGATATAGCAATCAGCCCCAGCATTTT.

The chain recombines TRBV7-9 with TRBJ2-1; 15 bases line up with TRBD2. Trimming cost V 5 bases and J 15 bases; bases outside gene matches: 8. The CDR3 has 14 amino acids. Looked up from germline, CDR1 is SEHNR and CDR2 is FQNEAQ (reference sequence). CDR3 DNA: TGTGCCAGCAGCCGAGGACTAGCGGGAGGGCCTCGGTTCTTC. Amino acid sequence: CASSRGLAGGPRFF.

This clone was found once. The J gene is TRBJ1-2, the V gene TRBV12-5; 10 bases line up with TRBD1. V was clipped by 5 bases and J by 6 bases; unmatched bases: 6. CDR1 is LGHNT, CDR2 FRNRAP, per germline. The length of the CDR3 is 14 residues. The CDR3 protein is CASGDPGTGDGYTF. CDR3 nucleotide sequence: TGTGCTAGTGGTGACCCAGGGACAGGGGATGGCTACACCTTC.

The chain is built from TRBV28 and TRBJ1-3; the D is unclear. Germline values: CDR1 MDHEN, CDR2 SYDVKM. Trimming stripped 7 bases from V and 3 bases from J, with 16 bases between. This CDR3 is built from 15 residues. The CDR3 is CASKPATGFGNTIYF. The CDR3 nucleotides read TGTGCCAGCAAACCGGCCACGGGATTTGGAAACACCATATATTTT.

The chain is built from TRBV27 and TRBJ2-5; D remains ambiguous. The CDR3 is 14 residues long. CDR1 is MNHEY and CDR2 is SMNVEV in the germline V gene (reference sequence). The ends were cut back, 5 bases at V and 7 bases at J, with 17 bases in the middle. CDR3 amino acids: CASSGFERLGTQYF. The CDR3 DNA reads TGTGCCAGCAGTGGTTTTGAGAGATTGGGGACCCAGTACTTC.

This clone has a single count. The rearrangement links TRBV6-6 to TRBJ2-5; tentatively, D is TRBD2 (5 bases). Germline V CDR1 and CDR2: MNHNY, SVGAGI (reference sequence). Trimming stripped 7 bases from V and 2 bases from J, with 11 bases between. This CDR3 contains 13 residues. This CDR3 is CASTTEAQETQYF. In DNA form, the CDR3 reads TGTGCCAGCACTACGGAGGCGCAAGAGACCCAGTACTTC.

V and J are TRBV15 and TRBJ2-7; 9 bases fit TRBD2. CDR1 and CDR2 (germline): LNHNV, YYDKDF (reference sequence). This CDR3 contains 14 residues. J gave up 0 bases and V 5 bases, and 2 bases lay outside the gene matches. The DNA for the CDR3 is TGTGCCACCAGCTCTAGCGGGGACTCCTACGAGCAGTACTTC. This sequence encodes CATSSSGDSYEQYF.

The chain carries TRBV19 and TRBJ2-1, with 9 bases that match TRBD2. This CDR3 is built from 17 residues. V lost 0 bases and J lost 1; bases outside the gene matches: 4. CDR1 is LNHDA, CDR2 SQIVND, per germline (reference sequence). The CDR3 DNA is TGTGCCAGTAGTATAGAAGGGCTAGCGGGGTCCTACAATGAGCAGTTCTTC. This codes for CASSIEGLAGSYNEQFF.

The chain has TRBV5-1 and TRBJ2-7; 10 bases line up with TRBD2. Germline CDR1 and CDR2: SGHRS and YFSETQ. The trim removed 4 bases at V and 6 bases at J, leaving 10 bases unmatched. This CDR3 region has 15 residues. CDR3: CASSPSAGGHFEQYF. DNA for the CDR3: TGCGCCAGCAGCCCGTCAGCGGGAGGGCATTTCGAGCAGTACTTC.

The chain combines TRBV27 with TRBJ2-3; D gene uncertain. The CDR3 sequence is 12 residues long. Germline CDR1 reads MNHEY; CDR2 reads SMNVEV (reference sequence). With 5 bases removed from V and 4 bases from J, the gap between germline ends came to 7 bases. The CDR3 region has the DNA TGTGCCAGCAGTCCACTGGCAGATACGCAGTATTTT. Amino acids: CASSPLADTQYF.

This chain links TRBV6-1 with TRBJ1-5; 9 positions agree with TRBD1. The CDR3 spans 18 residues. V gave up 3 bases and J gave up 0 bases; unmatched junction bases: 9. Germline V CDR1 and CDR2: MNHNS, SASEGT. The CDR3 protein is CASSDGQGPFYSNQPQHF. As DNA, the CDR3 is TGTGCCAGCAGTGATGGACAGGGGCCCTTTTATAGCAATCAGCCCCAGCATTTT.

The V call is TRBV10-1, the J call TRBJ1-5; weak D call: TRBD1 (6 bases). Trimming shortened V by 8 bases and J by 1 base, and 27 bases separated the two germline ends. This CDR3 is built from 19 residues. CDR1 is WNHNN and CDR2 is SYGVQD in the germline V gene (reference sequence). Here the CDR3 reads CASALVSQGQVESNQPQHF. The DNA of the CDR3 is TGCGCCAGCGCCCTAGTCTCCCAGGGGCAGGTGGAAAGCAATCAGCCCCAGCATTTT.

This chain links TRBV27 with TRBJ1-1; D not resolved. Germline CDR1 MNHEY, CDR2 SMNVEV (reference sequence). This CDR3 is 13 amino acids long. Trimming took off 3 bases at V and 6 bases at J, with 11 bases between the two ends. This CDR3 is CASSFQFRAEAFF. CDR3 nucleotides: TGTGCCAGCAGTTTTCAATTCCGGGCTGAAGCTTTCTTT.